Shown below are 16 T cell receptor beta chains from a single sample sequenced in a study of blood T cell repertoires in COVID-19. The method was immunoSEQ multiplex PCR; TCRdb's version includes in-frame clones alone and lacks a portion of them. The data contain 250,000 to 350,000 clones, 75% to 95% of them singletons. Sequencing was performed on peripheral blood. All receptors come from a woman in her twenties or thirties with COVID-19, enrolled during active disease.

The gene calls are TRBV7-9 and TRBJ2-5; no definite D call. CDR1 and CDR2 from the germline V gene are SEHNR and FQNEAQ (reference sequence). This CDR3 is built from 14 residues. V lost 4 bases, J lost 2 bases, and 11 bases lay in between. CDR3 sequence reads: CASSSPRQQETQYF. In DNA, the CDR3 is TGTGCCAGCAGCTCCCCCAGGCAGCAAGAGACCCAGTACTTC. The full variable domain, with the rest looked up from reference TRBV7-9 and TRBJ2-5, is DTGVSQNPRHKITKRGQNVTFRCDPISEHNRLYWYRQTLGQGPEFLTYFQNEAQLEKSRLLSDRFSAERPKGSFSTLEIQRTEQGDSAMYLCASSSPRQQETQYFGPGTRLLVL.

The chain recombines TRBV7-8 with TRBJ1-6; no reliable D call. CDR3 length: 15 amino acids. Germline values: CDR1 SGHVS, CDR2 FQNEAQ. V gave up 1 base and J gave up 10 bases, with 14 bases separating them. The CDR3 DNA follows: TGTGCCAGCAGCTTAGTGGGAGGGTTCGGGTCACCCCTCCACTTT. Translating it yields CASSLVGGFGSPLHF.

The chain is built from TRBV12-3 or TRBV12-4 and TRBJ1-2, with 8 bases identical to TRBD1. Trimming cost V 4 bases and J 4 bases; bases outside gene matches: 2. The CDR3 length is 13 residues. The CDR3 loop is CASSSQGAYGYTF. CDR3 sequence (DNA): TGTGCCAGCAGTTCCCAGGGGGCCTATGGCTACACCTTC.

A note on this clone: The sample holds other DNA sequences that translate to the same CDR3. The chain links TRBV28 to TRBJ2-7; possibly TRBD2 for D (6 bases). The V gene's germline CDR1 is MDHEN and CDR2 SYDVKM. Trimming removed 5 bases at V and 1 base at J, with 12 bases between. This CDR3 is built from 14 residues. The CDR3 coding sequence is TGTGCCAGCAGTCCCCCCGGGGGTTCCTACGAGCAGTACTTC. This translates into CASSPPGGSYEQYF.

The rearrangement links TRBV12-3 or TRBV12-4 to TRBJ1-1; 7 bases match TRBD1. This CDR3 is built from 12 residues. After removal of 4 bases from V and 11 bases from J, the junction contained 7 bases not matched to a gene. The CDR3 DNA sequence: TGTGCCAGCAGTTGGGACAGAAGGGTGGCTTTCTTT. Translated, it gives CASSWDRRVAFF.

DNA for the CDR3: TGTGCCAGCAGCTTGGCGTCAGGTACCGGGGAGCTGTTTTTT. Translating gives CASSLASGTGELFF. This chain connects TRBV5-4 to TRBJ2-2; D gene uncertain. Germline CDR1 SGHNT, CDR2 YYREEE (reference sequence). The CDR3 has 14 residues. V was cut by 0 bases and J by 5 bases, with 8 bases left in between.

The rearrangement uses TRBV2 and TRBJ2-4; D remains unclear. V lost 5 bases and J 6 bases, leaving 11 bases between the germline ends. The CDR3 is made up of 13 amino acids. Germline values: CDR1 SNHLY, CDR2 FYNNEI. The CDR3 coding sequence is TGTGCCAGCAGTCGCCAGATCACAAACATTCAGTACTTC. This encodes CASSRQITNIQYF. Using reference TRBV2 and TRBJ2-4 for the parts outside the CDR3, the full variable domain is EPEVTQTPSHQVTQMGQEVILRCVPISNHLYFYWYRQILGQKVEFLVSFYNNEISEKSEIFDDQFSVERPDGSNFTLKIRSTKLEDSAMYFCASSRQITNIQYFGAGTRLSVL.

This clone was observed once. The rearrangement joins TRBV7-2 to TRBJ2-2; the match to TRBD1 covers 7 bases. The germline V gene encodes CDR1 SGHTA and CDR2 FQGNSA. V dropped 10 bases and J dropped 0; count of bases not matched to a gene: 5. CDR3 size: 14 residues. In nucleotides, the CDR3 is TGTGCCACTGGACAGGTCCCGAACACCGGGGAGCTGTTTTTT. Translated, it gives CATGQVPNTGELFF.

DNA of the CDR3: TGTGCCAGCACAGCTCCGGGACAAACCGTCGGGAACACCATATATTTT. The encoded protein is CASTAPGQTVGNTIYF. The J gene is TRBJ1-3, the V gene TRBV5-5; D is possibly TRBD1 (6 bases). V shed 6 bases and J shed 7 bases, with 23 bases lying between them. Germline lookup yields CDR1 SGHKS and CDR2 YYEKEE (reference sequence). The CDR3 loop spans 16 amino acids.

The rearrangement uses TRBV24-1 and TRBJ2-3, with TRBD1 as a possible D gene (6 bases). The CDR3 covers 16 residues. V lost 4 bases and J lost 4, with 17 bases in between. The V gene's germline CDR1 is KGHDR and CDR2 SFDVKD. CDR3 amino acids: CATSEGQPLTPDTQYF. The DNA for the CDR3 is TGTGCCACCAGTGAAGGACAGCCCCTTACACCAGATACGCAGTATTTT.

The genes are TRBV7-3 and TRBJ1-6; no reliable D call. This CDR3 has 15 residues. The V end was cut by 2 bases, the J end by 6 bases, with 11 bases between. Germline assignment: CDR1 SGHTA and CDR2 FQGTGA. CDR3 nucleotides: TGTGCCAGCAGCTTATCCCGGGATATTAATTCACCCCTCCACTTT. It specifies CASSLSRDINSPLHF.

This chain joins TRBV4-3 and TRBJ2-1; D is unresolved. The germline CDR1 and CDR2 sequences are LGHNA and YSLEER. Deletions cut 0 bases from V and 3 bases from J, with 3 bases between. This CDR3 has 13 residues. This CDR3 is CASSQEHYNEQFF. The CDR3, as DNA: TGCGCCAGCAGCCAAGAACACTACAATGAGCAGTTCTTC.

The J gene is TRBJ1-3, the V gene TRBV3-1 (or the pseudogene TRBV3-2); maybe TRBD1 (6 bases). Germline V CDR1 and CDR2: LGHDT, YNNKEL (reference sequence). This CDR3 has 16 residues. Trimming shortened V by 0 bases and J by 4 bases, and 13 bases separated the two germline ends. This chain's CDR3 is CASSQEAQGAGNTIYF. The CDR3, as DNA: TGTGCCAGCAGCCAAGAGGCACAGGGAGCAGGAAACACCATATATTTT.

The chain couples TRBV20-1 to TRBJ1-6, with D possibly being TRBD1 (6 bases). The germline CDR1 and CDR2 sequences are DFQATT and SNEGSKA (reference sequence). This CDR3 is 16 amino acids long. With 3 bases removed from V and 2 bases from J, the gap between germline ends came to 14 bases. CDR3 in DNA: TGCAGTGCTAGTCCCCCTGACAGGACCTATAATTCACCCCTCCACTTT. It codes for CSASPPDRTYNSPLHF.

The V gene is TRBV19, the J gene TRBJ1-3; D unclear. The length of the CDR3 is 14 residues. V was trimmed by 1 base and J by 2 bases, leaving 6 bases between them. Germline CDR1 is LNHDA and CDR2 is SQIVND (reference sequence). This CDR3 reads CASSIGEAGNTIYF. DNA for the CDR3: TGTGCCAGTAGTATAGGGGAGGCTGGAAACACCATATATTTT.

The J gene is TRBJ1-2, the V gene TRBV7-9; 10 positions agree with TRBD1. The CDR3 spans 14 residues. Looked up from germline, CDR1 is SEHNR and CDR2 is FQNEAQ (reference sequence). V shed 0 bases and J 11 bases; nucleotides not matched to a gene: 6. The CDR3 DNA is TGTGCCAGCAGCTTAGCTGCCGACAGGGGGCATTACACCTTC. Amino acid sequence: CASSLAADRGHYTF.